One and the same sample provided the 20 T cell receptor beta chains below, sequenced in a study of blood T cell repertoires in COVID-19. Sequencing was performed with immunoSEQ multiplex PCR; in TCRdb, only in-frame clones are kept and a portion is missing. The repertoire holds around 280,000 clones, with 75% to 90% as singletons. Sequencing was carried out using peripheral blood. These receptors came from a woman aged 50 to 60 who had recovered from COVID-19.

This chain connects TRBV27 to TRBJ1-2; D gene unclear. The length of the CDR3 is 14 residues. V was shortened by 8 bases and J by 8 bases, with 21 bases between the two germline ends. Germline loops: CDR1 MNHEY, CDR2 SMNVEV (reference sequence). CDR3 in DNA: TGTGCCAGCCACCCCGGCCGGGAAAGAGGAGGCTACACCTTC. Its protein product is CASHPGRERGGYTF.

CDR3 loop: CASSQEIGPNRKNIQYF. CDR3 bases: TGCGCCAGCAGCCAAGAAATTGGGCCGAACAGAAAAAACATTCAGTACTTC. This chain joins TRBV4-3 and TRBJ2-4; D is ambiguous. Trimming pared 0 bases from V and 4 bases from J, leaving 16 bases between. In germline, CDR1 is LGHNA, CDR2 YSLEER. The CDR3 contains 17 residues.

CDR3 residues: CASSHDSGTAYEQYF. In DNA, the CDR3 is TGCGCCAGCAGCCATGATAGCGGAACAGCCTACGAGCAGTACTTC. The rearrangement joins TRBV4-1 to TRBJ2-7; D is possibly TRBD2 (6 bases). This CDR3 contains 15 residues. Germline V gene sequence: CDR1 MGHRA, CDR2 YSYEKL. Trimming cost V 3 bases and J 2 bases, with 14 bases left between them.

This chain's CDR3 is CASSPLAGQTYEQYF. The CDR3 region has the DNA TGTGCCAGCAGCCCCCTCGCGGGCCAAACCTACGAGCAGTACTTC. The V and J genes are TRBV7-9 and TRBJ2-7, with D tentatively TRBD2 (5 bases). The length of the CDR3 is 15 residues. The V end was cut by 5 bases, the J end by 2 bases, with 16 bases between. From germline, CDR1 is SEHNR and CDR2 FQNEAQ (reference sequence).

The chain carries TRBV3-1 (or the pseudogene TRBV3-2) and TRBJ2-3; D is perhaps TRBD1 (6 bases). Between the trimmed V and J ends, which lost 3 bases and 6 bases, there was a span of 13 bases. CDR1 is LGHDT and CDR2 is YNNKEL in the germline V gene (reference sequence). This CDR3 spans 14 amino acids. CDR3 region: CASSQQGFDDTQYF. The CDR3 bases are TGTGCCAGCAGCCAGCAGGGGTTCGATGATACGCAGTATTTT.

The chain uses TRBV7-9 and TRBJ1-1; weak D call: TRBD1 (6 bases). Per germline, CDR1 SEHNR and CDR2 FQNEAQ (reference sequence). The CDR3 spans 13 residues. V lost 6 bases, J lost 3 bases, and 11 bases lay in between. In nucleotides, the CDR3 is TGTGCCAGCAGACCGGACAGACACACTGAAGCTTTCTTT. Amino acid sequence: CASRPDRHTEAFF.

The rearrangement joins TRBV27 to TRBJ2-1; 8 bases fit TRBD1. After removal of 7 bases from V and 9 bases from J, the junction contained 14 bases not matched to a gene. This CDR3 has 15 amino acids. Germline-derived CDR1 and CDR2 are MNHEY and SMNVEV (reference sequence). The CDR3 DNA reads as TGTGCCAGCAAACTTATTACCCAGGGGGCGACTGAGCAGTTCTTC. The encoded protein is CASKLITQGATEQFF.

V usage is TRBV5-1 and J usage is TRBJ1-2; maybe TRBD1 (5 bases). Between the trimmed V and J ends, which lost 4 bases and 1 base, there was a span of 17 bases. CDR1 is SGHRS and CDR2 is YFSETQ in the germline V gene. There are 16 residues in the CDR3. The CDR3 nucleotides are TGCGCCAGCAGCAACCTTTTGATAGGGGATAACTATGGCTACACCTTC. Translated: CASSNLLIGDNYGYTF.

The CDR3 spells CASSQWASGGRRDEQFF. CDR3 in DNA: TGTGCCAGCAGCCAATGGGCTAGCGGGGGCCGTAGGGATGAGCAGTTCTTC. The rearrangement links TRBV3-1 (or the pseudogene TRBV3-2) to TRBJ2-1; 10 bases are shared with TRBD2. V was clipped by 2 bases and J by 8 bases; unmatched bases: 12. Germline lookup yields CDR1 LGHDT and CDR2 YNNKEL (reference sequence). The CDR3 has 17 amino acids.

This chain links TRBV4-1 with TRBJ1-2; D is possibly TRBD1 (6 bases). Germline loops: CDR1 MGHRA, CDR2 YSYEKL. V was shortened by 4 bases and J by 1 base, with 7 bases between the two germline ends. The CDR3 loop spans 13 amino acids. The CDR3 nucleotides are TGCGCCAGCAGCCGGGACATTAACTATGGCTACACCTTC. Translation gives CASSRDINYGYTF.

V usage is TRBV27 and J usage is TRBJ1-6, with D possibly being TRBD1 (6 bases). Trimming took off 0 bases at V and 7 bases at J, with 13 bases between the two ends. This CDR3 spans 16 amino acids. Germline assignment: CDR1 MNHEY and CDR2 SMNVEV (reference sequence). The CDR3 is CASSLSDGGGNSPLHF. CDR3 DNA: TGTGCCAGCAGTTTATCTGATGGGGGCGGGAATTCACCCCTCCACTTT.

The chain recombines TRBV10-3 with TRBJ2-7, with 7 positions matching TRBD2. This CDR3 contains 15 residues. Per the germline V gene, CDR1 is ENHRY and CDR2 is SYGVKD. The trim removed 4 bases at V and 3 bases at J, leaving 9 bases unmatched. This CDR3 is CAISGSGIFVYEQYF. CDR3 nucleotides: TGTGCCATCAGTGGGAGCGGGATCTTCGTCTACGAGCAGTACTTC.

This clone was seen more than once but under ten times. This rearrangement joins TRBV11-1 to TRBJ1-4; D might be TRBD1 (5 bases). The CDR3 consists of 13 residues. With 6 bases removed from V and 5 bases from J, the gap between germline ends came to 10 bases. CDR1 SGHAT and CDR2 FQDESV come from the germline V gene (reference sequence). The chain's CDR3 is CASSIAGNEKLFF. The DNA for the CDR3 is TGTGCCAGCAGTATAGCAGGGAATGAAAAACTGTTTTTT.

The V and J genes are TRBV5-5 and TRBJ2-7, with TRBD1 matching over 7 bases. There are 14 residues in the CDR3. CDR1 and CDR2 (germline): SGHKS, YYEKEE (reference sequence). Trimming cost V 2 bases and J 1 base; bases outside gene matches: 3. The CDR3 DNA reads TGTGCCAGCAGCTTCACAGGGGAATCCTACGAGCAGTACTTC. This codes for CASSFTGESYEQYF.

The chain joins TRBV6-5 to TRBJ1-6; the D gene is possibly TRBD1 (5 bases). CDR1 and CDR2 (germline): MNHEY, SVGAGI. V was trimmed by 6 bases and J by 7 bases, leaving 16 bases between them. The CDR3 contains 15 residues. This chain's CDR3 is CASRARGMGNSPLHF. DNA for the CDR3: TGTGCCAGCAGGGCACGGGGGATGGGGAATTCACCCCTCCACTTT.

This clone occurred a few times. The CDR3 region has the DNA TGTGCCAGCAGCCCAGCCCCGCCCGTGACTCGGGACAGGTCGCGGGGCTACACCTTC. Encoded protein: CASSPAPPVTRDRSRGYTF. The rearrangement joins TRBV21-1 to TRBJ1-2; the D segment call TRBD1 is taken from the table without a DNA check. TRBV21-1 is a pseudogene segment. This CDR3 spans 19 amino acids.

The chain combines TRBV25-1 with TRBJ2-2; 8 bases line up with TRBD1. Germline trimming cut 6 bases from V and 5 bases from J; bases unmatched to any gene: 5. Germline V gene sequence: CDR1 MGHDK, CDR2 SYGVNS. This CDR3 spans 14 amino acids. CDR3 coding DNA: TGTGCCAGCAGCCCGGGACAGGCGACCGGGGAGCTGTTTTTT. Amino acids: CASSPGQATGELFF.

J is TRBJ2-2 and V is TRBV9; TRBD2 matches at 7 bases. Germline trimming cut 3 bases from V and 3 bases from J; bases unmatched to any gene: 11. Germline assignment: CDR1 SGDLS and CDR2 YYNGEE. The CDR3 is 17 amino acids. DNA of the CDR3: TGTGCCAGCAGCGGACCCCATGGGGCGGGGGACACCGGGGAGCTGTTTTTT. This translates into CASSGPHGAGDTGELFF.

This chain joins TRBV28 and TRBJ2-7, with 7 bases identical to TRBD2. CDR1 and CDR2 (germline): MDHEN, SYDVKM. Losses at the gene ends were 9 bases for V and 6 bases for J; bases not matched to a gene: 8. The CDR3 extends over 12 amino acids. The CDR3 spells CASLERGGEQYF. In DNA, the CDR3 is TGTGCCAGTCTCGAGCGGGGAGGCGAGCAGTACTTC.

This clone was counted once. CDR3 nucleotide sequence: TGCGCCAGCAGCCGACAGGTCCGGGTAGATACGCAGTATTTT. This codes for CASSRQVRVDTQYF. The chain couples TRBV4-1 to TRBJ2-3, with D perhaps TRBD1 (6 bases). Trimming took off 4 bases at V and 5 bases at J, with 13 bases between the two ends. Germline-derived CDR1 and CDR2 are MGHRA and YSYEKL. This CDR3 spans 14 amino acids.